Following are 15 T cell receptor beta chains from one sample sequenced in a study of CD8 T cells in Susac syndrome. RNA amounts of roughly 0.45 to 1 ug underwent reverse transcription with random hexamers. TCRdb re-derived calls from the immunoSEQ multiplex PCR reads in MiXCR, one entry per CDR3 protein. The sample records over 120,000 distinct CDR3 sequences, approximately 94% being singletons. The sample taken for sequencing was CD4+ T cells from PBMCs. The receptors derive from a human donor in good health.

V usage is TRBV4-1 and J usage is TRBJ2-2, with D tentatively TRBD2 (6 bases). V was shortened by 0 bases and J by 0 bases, with 11 bases between the two germline ends. This CDR3 region has 17 residues. Germline V CDR1 and CDR2: MGHRA, YSYEKL. The CDR3, as DNA: TGCGCCAGCAGCCAAGATAGAGGCGGGGCGAACACCGGGGAGCTGTTTTTT. This codes for CASSQDRGGANTGELFF.

The sample holds one count of this clonotype. The chain couples TRBV15 to TRBJ2-1, with D unresolved. Germline values: CDR1 LNHNV, CDR2 YYDKDF (reference sequence). V gave up 3 bases and J gave up 12 bases, with 12 bases separating them. CDR3 length equals 12 residues. CDR3 amino acids: CATSRDYRGQFF. CDR3 sequence (DNA): TGTGCCACCAGCAGGGATTACAGAGGGCAGTTCTTC.

The chain combines TRBV20-1 with TRBJ2-7; a possible D gene is TRBD2 (5 bases). The CDR3 is 15 amino acids. The V gene lost 5 bases and the J gene lost 0 bases, with 17 bases spanning the gap. Germline-derived CDR1 and CDR2 are DFQATT and SNEGSKA (reference sequence). The CDR3 DNA follows: TGCAGTGCTCCGAGGGCCAATTCCAACTCCTACGAGCAGTACTTC. It yields the protein CSAPRANSNSYEQYF.

The chain recombines TRBV6-2 or TRBV6-3 with TRBJ2-5; D is uncertain. Germline lookup yields CDR1 MNHEY and CDR2 SVGEGT. V was trimmed by 4 bases and J by 5 bases, leaving 5 bases between them. The CDR3 sequence is 11 residues long. The CDR3 protein is CASSSGETQYF. CDR3 DNA sequence: TGTGCCAGCAGTTCCGGCGAGACCCAGTACTTC.

This clonotype was recorded a few times. The chain couples TRBV2 to TRBJ2-6, with 7 positions matching TRBD2. Germline trimming cut 4 bases from V and 2 bases from J; bases unmatched to any gene: 2. CDR1 is SNHLY and CDR2 is FYNNEI in the germline V gene. This CDR3 comprises 15 residues. In nucleotides, the CDR3 is TGTGCCAGCAGTGTCGCGGGAGCTGGGGCCAACGTCCTGACTTTC. Translating gives CASSVAGAGANVLTF. The entire variable domain, with the rest obtained from reference TRBV2 and TRBJ2-6, is as follows: EPEVTQTPSHQVTQMGQEVILRCVPISNHLYFYWYRQILGQKVEFLVSFYNNEISEKSEIFDDQFSVERPDGSNFTLKIRSTKLEDSAMYFCASSVAGAGANVLTFGAGSRLTVL.

V is TRBV7-3 and J is TRBJ2-1; no definite D call. Germline V gene lookup returns CDR1 SGHTA and CDR2 FQGTGA. Trimming pared 5 bases from V and 15 bases from J, leaving 23 bases between. The CDR3 is 14 residues long. The chain's CDR3 is CASSATRQAHRLFF. As DNA, the CDR3 is TGTGCCAGCAGCGCGACCAGGCAGGCCCACCGACTGTTCTTC.

The chain employs TRBV6-2 or TRBV6-3 and TRBJ2-1, with D uncertain. The CDR3 length is 13 residues. V was cut by 4 bases and J by 0 bases, with 4 bases left in between. Germline values: CDR1 MNHEY, CDR2 SVGEGT. Here the CDR3 reads CASSSSSYNEQFF. CDR3 nucleotide sequence: TGTGCCAGCAGTTCTAGCTCCTACAATGAGCAGTTCTTC.

This chain uses TRBV4-1 with TRBJ2-7; weak D call: TRBD1 (6 bases). The ends were cut back, 1 base at V and 2 bases at J, with 15 bases in the middle. The CDR3 spans 16 residues. Germline lookup yields CDR1 MGHRA and CDR2 YSYEKL. CDR3 coding DNA: TGCGCCAGCAGCCAAGTGCAGGGGAGTTTTCCCTACGAGCAGTACTTC. It encodes CASSQVQGSFPYEQYF.

A single count supports this clonotype. This chain joins TRBV6-1 and TRBJ2-1; D is perhaps TRBD2 (5 bases). Germline V lookup: CDR1 MNHNS, CDR2 SASEGT. V shed 2 bases and J shed 3 bases, with 17 bases lying between them. There are 17 residues in the CDR3. The CDR3 protein is CASSEYQLRTLYNEQFF. CDR3 DNA: TGTGCCAGCAGTGAATATCAGTTACGGACTCTCTACAATGAGCAGTTCTTC.

This sequence joins TRBV24-1 and TRBJ2-7; D possibly corresponds to TRBD2 (5 bases). Germline V lookup: CDR1 KGHDR, CDR2 SFDVKD. V shed 0 bases and J shed 9 bases, with 11 bases lying between them. This CDR3 comprises 13 residues. The CDR3 sequence is CATSDLLGDRQYF. In DNA, the CDR3 is TGTGCCACCAGTGATTTGTTGGGAGACCGGCAGTACTTC.

The chain is built from TRBV30 and TRBJ1-2; D uncertain. This CDR3 has 11 amino acids. V lost 3 bases, J lost 6 bases, and 8 bases lay in between. Germline lookup yields CDR1 GTSNPN and CDR2 SVGIG (reference sequence). The CDR3 protein is CAWSGWHGYTF. The CDR3 DNA sequence: TGTGCCTGGAGCGGCTGGCATGGCTACACCTTC.

Here the CDR3 reads CASSLTGIHEQYF. The CDR3 DNA reads as TGTGCCAGCAGCTTGACAGGGATCCACGAGCAGTACTTC. This chain links TRBV5-6 with TRBJ2-7; TRBD1 might be the D (6 bases). Trimming took 1 base from V and 5 from J, leaving 10 bases between them. Germline CDR1 reads SGHDT; CDR2 reads YYEEEE. The CDR3 is 13 residues long. Using reference TRBV5-6 and TRBJ2-7 for the parts outside the CDR3, the full variable domain is DAGVTQSPTHLIKTRGQQVTLRCSPKSGHDTVSWYQQALGQGPQFIFQYYEEEERQRGNFPDRFSGHQFPNYSSELNVNALLLGDSALYLCASSLTGIHEQYFGPGTRLTVT.

V gene TRBV5-1 combines with J gene TRBJ2-7, with 8 bases matching TRBD1. The CDR3 consists of 14 residues. Germline V CDR1 and CDR2: SGHRS, YFSETQ. With 3 bases clipped from V and 0 bases from J, the junction kept 2 bases outside the gene matches. Written as DNA, the CDR3 is TGCGCCAGCAGCTCAGGGGGCCGCTCCTACGAGCAGTACTTC. This encodes CASSSGGRSYEQYF.

This chain uses TRBV5-4 with TRBJ2-5; 7 nucleotides align to TRBD1. Germline assignment: CDR1 SGHNT and CDR2 YYREEE (reference sequence). The CDR3 is 14 amino acids. The ends lost 5 bases at V and 5 bases at J; junction bases unmatched: 9. The CDR3 region has the DNA TGTGCCAGCAGACCCCGGACAGGCGGCGAGACCCAGTACTTC. This gives the protein CASRPRTGGETQYF.

The gene calls are TRBV7-8 and TRBJ2-7; 11 nucleotides line up with TRBD1. The J segment lost 2 bases and the V segment lost 1 base, leaving 4 bases of the junction unmatched. This CDR3 is 16 amino acids long. Looked up from germline, CDR1 is SGHVS and CDR2 is FQNEAQ. The CDR3 DNA reads TGTGCCAGCAGCTTAGTGCCGGGACAGGGGGCCTACGAGCAGTACTTC. Protein: CASSLVPGQGAYEQYF.